This is a list of T cell receptor beta chains from one sample in a study of beta chain features in type 1 diabetes. This table comes from immunoSEQ multiplex PCR, and its TCRdb copy is limited to in-frame clones, with some not included. The data contain 500,000 to 800,000 clones, under 15% of them singletons. Sequenced sample: naive CD4+ T cells from blood. The origin of the receptors is a man aged 30-40 years with type 1 diabetes. Both conserved end residues are part of each CDR3. A D gene is named only where the DNA matches it firmly. Where a row states a size, it is once, few, many or the class of an expanded clone; other rows omit it.

J gene: TRBJ1-6
clone size: .
D gene: TRBD1
V gene: TRBV6-6
CDR3 length: 15
CDR3 protein: CASSPQTGRDSPLHF
CDR3 DNA: TGTGCCAGCAGTCCTCAGACAGGGAGGGATTCACCCCTCCACTTT

J gene: TRBJ2-7
clone size: .
D gene: TRBD1
V gene: TRBV9
CDR3 length: 15
CDR3 protein: CASSAQGQGDYEQYF
CDR3 DNA: TGTGCCAGCAGCGCCCAGGGACAGGGGGATTACGAGCAGTACTTC

J gene: TRBJ2-3
clone size: .
D gene: TRBD1
V gene: TRBV18
CDR3 length: 15
CDR3 protein: CASSPTGWGTDTQYF
CDR3 DNA: TGTGCCAGCTCACCGACAGGGTGGGGCACAGATACGCAGTATTTT

J gene: TRBJ2-2
clone size: .
D gene: .
V gene: TRBV7-2
CDR3 length: 15
CDR3 protein: CASSLRMGDTGELFF
CDR3 DNA: TGTGCCAGCAGCTTACGTATGGGGGACACCGGGGAGCTGTTTTTT

J gene: TRBJ1-1
clone size: few
D gene: .
V gene: TRBV20-1
CDR3 length: 11
CDR3 protein: CSARGGTEAFF
CDR3 DNA: TGCAGTGCTAGGGGTGGGACTGAAGCTTTCTTT

J gene: TRBJ1-5
clone size: few
D gene: .
V gene: TRBV2
CDR3 length: 14
CDR3 protein: CASGWGTSNQPQHF
CDR3 DNA: TGTGCCAGCGGTTGGGGGACGAGCAATCAGCCCCAGCATTTT

J gene: TRBJ1-6
clone size: .
D gene: TRBD1
V gene: TRBV2
CDR3 length: 15
CDR3 protein: CASSDQGGLNSPLHF
CDR3 DNA: TGTGCCAGCAGTGATCAAGGGGGCCTAAATTCACCCCTCCACTTT

J gene: TRBJ1-6
clone size: .
D gene: TRBD1
V gene: TRBV7-9
CDR3 length: 15
CDR3 protein: CASSYATGLNSPLHF
CDR3 DNA: TGTGCCAGCAGCTACGCGACAGGGCTGAATTCACCCCTCCACTTT

J gene: TRBJ2-5
clone size: .
D gene: .
V gene: TRBV7-7
CDR3 length: 15
CDR3 protein: CASSLAPGGRETQYF
CDR3 DNA: TGTGCTAGCAGCTTAGCGCCCGGAGGCCGGGAGACCCAGTACTTC

J gene: TRBJ2-5
clone size: few
D gene: .
V gene: TRBV11-1
CDR3 length: 15
CDR3 protein: CASSMRSGIQETQYF
CDR3 DNA: TGTGCCAGCAGCATGAGGAGCGGAATCCAAGAGACCCAGTACTTC

J gene: TRBJ1-2
clone size: few
D gene: .
V gene: TRBV11-2
CDR3 length: 14
CDR3 protein: CASSLDPGVNGYTF
CDR3 DNA: TGTGCCAGCAGCTTAGATCCAGGGGTTAATGGCTACACCTTC

J gene: TRBJ2-1
clone size: few
D gene: .
V gene: TRBV11-2
CDR3 length: 13
CDR3 protein: CASRGGRGNEQFF
CDR3 DNA: TGTGCCAGCAGAGGGGGGCGAGGCAATGAGCAGTTCTTC

J gene: TRBJ2-1
clone size: .
D gene: .
V gene: TRBV5-1
CDR3 length: 16
CDR3 protein: CASSLDAATSYNEQFF
CDR3 DNA: TGCGCCAGCAGCTTGGATGCGGCGACCTCCTACAATGAGCAGTTCTTC

J gene: TRBJ1-3
clone size: few
D gene: .
V gene: TRBV7-2
CDR3 length: 15
CDR3 protein: CASSLTSLSGNTIYF
CDR3 DNA: TGTGCCAGCAGCTTAACCTCCCTCTCTGGAAACACCATATATTTT

J gene: TRBJ2-1
clone size: few
D gene: .
V gene: TRBV7-8
CDR3 length: 12
CDR3 protein: CASSVRTHEQFF
CDR3 DNA: TGTGCCAGCAGCGTTAGGACCCATGAGCAGTTCTTC

J gene: TRBJ1-4
clone size: .
D gene: .
V gene: TRBV7-9
CDR3 length: 14
CDR3 protein: CASSLLTGSEKLFF
CDR3 DNA: TGTGCCAGCAGCCTACTCACAGGGAGTGAAAAACTGTTTTTT

J gene: TRBJ1-5
clone size: few
D gene: .
V gene: TRBV5-1
CDR3 length: 14
CDR3 protein: CASSVGGVDQPQHF
CDR3 DNA: TGCGCCAGCAGCGTAGGGGGGGTTGATCAGCCCCAGCATTTT

J gene: TRBJ1-5
clone size: .
D gene: .
V gene: TRBV18
CDR3 length: 14
CDR3 protein: CASSPGQFNQPQHF
CDR3 DNA: TGTGCCAGCTCACCCGGACAGTTCAATCAGCCCCAGCATTTT

J gene: TRBJ2-6
clone size: few
D gene: .
V gene: TRBV29-1
CDR3 length: 14
CDR3 protein: CSANLGDGANVLTF
CDR3 DNA: TGCAGCGCCAACCTGGGGGACGGGGCCAACGTCCTGACTTTC

J gene: TRBJ2-7
clone size: few
D gene: .
V gene: TRBV4-3
CDR3 length: 16
CDR3 protein: CASSQWGGTLDDEQYF
CDR3 DNA: TGCGCCAGCAGCCAATGGGGCGGGACCTTAGACGACGAGCAGTACTTC

J gene: TRBJ1-3
clone size: .
D gene: .
V gene: TRBV29-1
CDR3 length: 15
CDR3 protein: CSVEDRMGSGNTIYF
CDR3 DNA: TGCAGCGTTGAAGATCGAATGGGTTCTGGAAACACCATATATTTT

J gene: TRBJ1-5
clone size: .
D gene: .
V gene: TRBV7-2
CDR3 length: 17
CDR3 protein: CASSLAMQGYSNQPQHF
CDR3 DNA: TGTGCCAGCAGCTTAGCGATGCAGGGGTATAGCAATCAGCCCCAGCATTTT

J gene: TRBJ1-6
clone size: few
D gene: .
V gene: TRBV16
CDR3 length: 14
CDR3 protein: CASSPPGSESPLHF
CDR3 DNA: TGTGCCAGCAGCCCTCCGGGGAGCGAATCACCCCTCCACTTT

J gene: TRBJ1-2
clone size: .
D gene: .
V gene: TRBV18
CDR3 length: 13
CDR3 protein: CASSAGTSYGYTF
CDR3 DNA: TGTGCCAGCTCAGCCGGGACAAGCTATGGCTACACCTTC

J gene: TRBJ2-3
clone size: few
D gene: .
V gene: TRBV20-1
CDR3 length: 10
CDR3 protein: CSAYTDTQYF
CDR3 DNA: TGCAGTGCTTACACAGATACGCAGTATTTT

J gene: TRBJ2-7
clone size: .
D gene: TRBD1
V gene: TRBV5-1
CDR3 length: 12
CDR3 protein: CASSSDRAEQYF
CDR3 DNA: TGCGCCAGCAGCTCGGACAGGGCCGAGCAGTACTTC

J gene: TRBJ2-5
clone size: few
D gene: .
V gene: TRBV5-4
CDR3 length: 14
CDR3 protein: CASRRKGGQETQYF
CDR3 DNA: TGTGCCAGCCGGAGAAAGGGCGGCCAAGAGACCCAGTACTTC

J gene: TRBJ2-2
clone size: few
D gene: .
V gene: TRBV13
CDR3 length: 13
CDR3 protein: CASRDRNTGELFF
CDR3 DNA: TGTGCCAGCAGAGACAGGAACACCGGGGAGCTGTTTTTT

J gene: TRBJ2-1
clone size: few
D gene: .
V gene: TRBV5-1
CDR3 length: 17
CDR3 protein: CASSLFFLGRSYNEQFF
CDR3 DNA: TGCGCCAGCAGCTTGTTTTTCCTCGGCCGCTCCTACAATGAGCAGTTCTTC

J gene: TRBJ2-7
clone size: few
D gene: .
V gene: TRBV5-5
CDR3 length: 11
CDR3 protein: CASSPQYEQYF
CDR3 DNA: TGTGCCAGCAGCCCCCAGTACGAGCAGTACTTC

J gene: TRBJ2-5
clone size: .
D gene: .
V gene: TRBV30
CDR3 length: 12
CDR3 protein: CAWSVSGETQYF
CDR3 DNA: TGTGCCTGGAGTGTATCGGGAGAGACCCAGTACTTC

J gene: TRBJ2-2
clone size: .
D gene: .
V gene: TRBV28
CDR3 length: 14
CDR3 protein: CASGPPTGTGELFF
CDR3 DNA: TGTGCCAGCGGGCCCCCCACCGGCACCGGGGAGCTGTTTTTT

J gene: TRBJ2-3
clone size: few
D gene: .
V gene: TRBV7-2
CDR3 length: 15
CDR3 protein: CASSLQGISTDTQYF
CDR3 DNA: TGTGCCAGCAGCCTCCAGGGGATTAGCACAGATACGCAGTATTTT

J gene: TRBJ1-2
clone size: .
D gene: .
V gene: TRBV7-9
CDR3 length: 15
CDR3 protein: CASSLRAGTNYGYTF
CDR3 DNA: TGTGCCAGCAGCTTAAGGGCAGGGACTAACTATGGCTACACCTTC

J gene: TRBJ2-1
clone size: .
D gene: .
V gene: TRBV2
CDR3 length: 14
CDR3 protein: CASSERWQNNEQFF
CDR3 DNA: TGTGCCAGCAGTGAACGCTGGCAGAACAATGAGCAGTTCTTC

J gene: TRBJ1-5
clone size: .
D gene: TRBD1
V gene: TRBV4-3
CDR3 length: 15
CDR3 protein: CASSQDGTGNQPQHF
CDR3 DNA: TGCGCCAGCAGCCAAGATGGGACAGGTAATCAGCCCCAGCATTTT

J gene: TRBJ2-1
clone size: few
D gene: .
V gene: TRBV27
CDR3 length: 14
CDR3 protein: CASSSWGSTNEQFF
CDR3 DNA: TGTGCCAGCAGTTCATGGGGGTCTACCAATGAGCAGTTCTTC

J gene: TRBJ1-2
clone size: .
D gene: TRBD1
V gene: TRBV9
CDR3 length: 14
CDR3 protein: CASSPTGTNYGYTF
CDR3 DNA: TGTGCCAGCAGCCCGACAGGGACTAACTATGGCTACACCTTC

J gene: TRBJ2-3
clone size: few
D gene: TRBD2
V gene: TRBV15
CDR3 length: 18
CDR3 protein: CATSINPGLAGSTDTQYF
CDR3 DNA: TGTGCCACCAGCATCAATCCGGGACTAGCGGGTAGCACAGATACGCAGTATTTT

J gene: TRBJ2-1
clone size: .
D gene: .
V gene: TRBV7-2
CDR3 length: 16
CDR3 protein: CASSFYMASSYNEQFF
CDR3 DNA: TGTGCCAGCAGCTTTTACATGGCAAGCTCCTACAATGAGCAGTTCTTC

J gene: TRBJ2-1
clone size: few
D gene: TRBD1
V gene: TRBV2
CDR3 length: 13
CDR3 protein: CASSGQGYNEQFF
CDR3 DNA: TGTGCCAGCAGTGGACAGGGTTACAATGAGCAGTTCTTC

J gene: TRBJ1-2
clone size: .
D gene: .
V gene: TRBV4-2
CDR3 length: 15
CDR3 protein: CASSQGENWVYGYTF
CDR3 DNA: TGTGCCAGCAGCCAAGGGGAGAATTGGGTCTATGGCTACACCTTC

J gene: TRBJ1-1
clone size: .
D gene: .
V gene: TRBV5-1
CDR3 length: 18
CDR3 protein: CASSLEETDWRINTEAFF
CDR3 DNA: TGCGCCAGCAGCTTGGAGGAGACCGATTGGAGGATAAACACTGAAGCTTTCTTT

J gene: TRBJ1-3
clone size: few
D gene: .
V gene: TRBV6-5
CDR3 length: 15
CDR3 protein: CASSPQGTPGNTIYF
CDR3 DNA: TGTGCCAGCAGCCCACAGGGAACCCCTGGAAACACCATATATTTT

J gene: TRBJ2-7
clone size: .
D gene: .
V gene: TRBV9
CDR3 length: 14
CDR3 protein: CASSVAREPYEQYF
CDR3 DNA: TGTGCCAGCAGCGTAGCTAGGGAGCCGTACGAGCAGTACTTC

J gene: TRBJ2-3
clone size: .
D gene: TRBD2
V gene: TRBV28
CDR3 length: 17
CDR3 protein: CASSPTSGWTSTDTQYF
CDR3 DNA: TGTGCCAGCAGTCCCACTAGCGGTTGGACTAGCACAGATACGCAGTATTTT

J gene: TRBJ1-5
clone size: few
D gene: .
V gene: TRBV19
CDR3 length: 12
CDR3 protein: CASTYGNQPQHF
CDR3 DNA: TGTGCCAGTACCTACGGTAATCAGCCCCAGCATTTT

J gene: TRBJ2-7
clone size: few
D gene: TRBD1
V gene: TRBV11-2
CDR3 length: 14
CDR3 protein: CASSSTGGTYEQYF
CDR3 DNA: TGTGCCAGCAGCTCGACAGGGGGAACCTACGAGCAGTACTTC